Listed here are 4 T cell receptor beta chains from one sample, sequenced in a study of Ad26.COV2.S vaccination and SARS-CoV-2 variants. TCRdb keeps only in-frame clones here, not all; method: immunoSEQ multiplex PCR. This table holds under 150,000 clones, just over 85% found once. The sample was peripheral blood, taken after recovery from COVID-19. These receptors all come from a human donor who had recovered from COVID-19.

To note about this clone: This CDR3 is also generated by other DNA sequences in the sample. The chain recombines TRBV2 with TRBJ2-7; D not certain. V shed 2 bases and J shed 4 bases, with 0 bases lying between them. CDR1 and CDR2 from the germline V gene are SNHLY and FYNNEI. The CDR3 totals 10 residues. The CDR3 DNA is TGTGCCAGCAGTGAATACGAGCAGTACTTC. Encoded protein: CASSEYEQYF.

The V gene is TRBV5-6, the J gene TRBJ1-5, with D possibly being TRBD1 (5 bases). The CDR3 length is 14 residues. CDR1 is SGHDT and CDR2 is YYEEEE in the germline V gene. V was pared by 0 bases and J by 11 bases, with 15 bases between. The CDR3, as DNA: TGTGCCAGCAGCTTGGGGACGGGGGGTAAGACCCAGCATTTT. This gives the protein CASSLGTGGKTQHF.

In DNA form, the CDR3 reads TGCGCCAGCAGGCCAGGGGGGCCGAATTCACCCCTCCACTTT. Protein sequence: CASRPGGPNSPLHF. V and J are TRBV4-3 and TRBJ1-6, with 7 bases lining up with TRBD1. J was trimmed by 7 bases and V by 6 bases; bases with no gene match: 6. Per the germline V gene, CDR1 is LGHNA and CDR2 is YSLEER. The CDR3 loop spans 14 amino acids.

This rearrangement joins TRBV5-4 to TRBJ2-7; 11 bases line up with TRBD2. The V gene's germline CDR1 is SGHNT and CDR2 YYREEE (reference sequence). The length of the CDR3 is 20 residues. Trimming cost V 3 bases and J 4 bases; bases outside gene matches: 21. CDR3 DNA: TGTGCCAGCAGCTCCCGAACATTAGCGGGGGGGAAGTCGGGGTCTTACGAGCAGTACTTC. Its translation: CASSSRTLAGGKSGSYEQYF. The entire variable domain, with the rest obtained from reference TRBV5-4 and TRBJ2-7, is as follows: ETGVTQSPTHLIKTRGQQVTLRCSSQSGHNTVSWYQQALGQGPQFIFQYYREEENGRGNFPPRFSGLQFPNYSSELNVNALELDDSALYLCASSSRTLAGGKSGSYEQYFGPGTRLTVT.